The entry below describes one T cell receptor beta chain. Its specificity is not known. This specimen comes from a study of OX40 agonist ivuxolimab in advanced cancers. Study results and caveats: At 0.1 to 3.0 mg/kg and by week 6, CD4+ and CD8+ T cells in the blood had expanded clonally.

The V gene lost 3 bases and the J gene lost 3 bases, with 12 bases spanning the gap. The CDR3 consists of 14 residues. Germline CDR1 reads ENHRY; CDR2 reads SYGVKD. Profiled with immunoSEQ multiplex PCR; TCRdb holds only in-frame clones, not every one. Of some 66,000 clones in the sample, roughly 80% were seen once. Sequences were derived from CD4+ or CD8+ T cells sorted from blood, sampled in a trial of the OX40 agonist ivuxolimab. This chain links TRBV10-3 with TRBJ2-7, with a possible D match to TRBD2 (6 bases). The TCR comes from an adult with an advanced solid tumor such as melanoma, head and neck, liver or kidney cancer. The CDR3 region has the DNA TGTGCCATCAGTGACCCGGGACTTCGCTACGAGCAGTACTTC. The encoded protein is CAISDPGLRYEQYF.